In its sample, the clone carrying this T cell receptor beta chain was seen once. The repertoire was sequenced with immunoSEQ multiplex PCR; TCRdb's copy has only in-frame clones and lacks some. This table has fewer than 150,000 clones, 75% to 95% appearing once. These data originate in a study of control samples from healthy donors and cancer patients. Sequencing was performed on blood. The TCR was taken from a man aged 18 to 30 in good health.

CDR3 loop: CASGQGTGNEKLFF. The CDR3 nucleotides read TGTGCTAGTGGACAGGGCACCGGTAATGAAAAACTGTTTTTT. The gene calls are TRBV12-5 and TRBJ1-4; TRBD1 might be the D (6 bases). CDR1 is LGHNT and CDR2 is FRNRAP in the germline V gene. Deletions cut 6 bases from V and 4 bases from J, with 12 bases between. This CDR3 is built from 14 residues.